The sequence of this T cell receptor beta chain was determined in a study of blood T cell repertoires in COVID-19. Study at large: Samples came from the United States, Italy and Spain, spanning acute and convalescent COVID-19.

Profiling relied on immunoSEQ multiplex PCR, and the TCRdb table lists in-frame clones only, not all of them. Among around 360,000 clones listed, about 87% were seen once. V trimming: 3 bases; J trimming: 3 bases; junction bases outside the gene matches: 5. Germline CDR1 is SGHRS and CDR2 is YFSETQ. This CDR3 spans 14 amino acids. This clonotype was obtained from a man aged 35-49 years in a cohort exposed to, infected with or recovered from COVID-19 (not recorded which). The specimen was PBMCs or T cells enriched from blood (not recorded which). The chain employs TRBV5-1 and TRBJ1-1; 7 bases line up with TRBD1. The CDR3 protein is CASSSRGTDTEAFF. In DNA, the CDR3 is TGCGCCAGCAGCTCCCGCGGGACAGACACTGAAGCTTTCTTT.